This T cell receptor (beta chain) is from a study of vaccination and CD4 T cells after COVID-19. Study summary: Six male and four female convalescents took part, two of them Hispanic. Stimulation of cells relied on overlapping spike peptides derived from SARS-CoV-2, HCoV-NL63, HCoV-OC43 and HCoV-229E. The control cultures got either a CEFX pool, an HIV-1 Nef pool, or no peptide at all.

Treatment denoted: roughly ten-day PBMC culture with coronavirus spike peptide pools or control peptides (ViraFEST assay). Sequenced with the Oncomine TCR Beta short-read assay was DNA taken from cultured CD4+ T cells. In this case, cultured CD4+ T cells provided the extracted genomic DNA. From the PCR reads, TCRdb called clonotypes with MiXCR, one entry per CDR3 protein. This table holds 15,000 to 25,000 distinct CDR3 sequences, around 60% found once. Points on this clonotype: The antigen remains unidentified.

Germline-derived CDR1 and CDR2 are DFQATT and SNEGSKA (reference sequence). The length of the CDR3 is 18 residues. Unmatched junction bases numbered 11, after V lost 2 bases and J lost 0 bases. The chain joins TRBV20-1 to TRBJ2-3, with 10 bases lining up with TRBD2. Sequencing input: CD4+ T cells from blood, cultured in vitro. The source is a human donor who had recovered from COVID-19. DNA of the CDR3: TGCAGTGCTAGAAGTGGAGCGGGAGGGCCAGGAAGCACAGATACGCAGTATTTT. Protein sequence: CSARSGAGGPGSTDTQYF.